This TCR beta chain was identified in a study of identifying expanded T cells in peripheral blood. Findings and limits, study-wide: Across healthy donors, higher total template counts meant significantly greater approximately two-week count variance. Technical replicates showed roughly 1.2 changed clones; about 2 weeks around 15; four weeks 19.

Produced via immunoSEQ multiplex PCR; TCRdb's table is partial and in-frame only. The sample yields roughly 63,000 clones, about four fifths seen once. During the collection period, no donor immune events like infections were recorded. This clone has a single count. What it binds is unknown. The CDR3 contains 14 residues. Germline CDR1 SEHNR, CDR2 FQNEAQ (reference sequence). V dropped 0 bases and J dropped 4 bases, with 9 bases sitting between them. The sequenced sample consisted of blood. The sequence came from a person aged 18 to 70 in good health. The genes are TRBV7-9 and TRBJ1-1, with D unresolved. For the CDR3, the DNA is TGTGCCAGCAGCTTAGCAGGGTCGGGCACTGAAGCTTTCTTT. Its protein product is CASSLAGSGTEAFF.